This TCR beta chain was obtained from a study of blood T cell repertoires in COVID-19. Study in general: The United States, Italy and Spain provided the acute and convalescent COVID-19 samples.

Seattle patients were enrolled while actively infected and followed longitudinally. CDR3 length: 15 amino acids. With 2 bases removed from V and 0 bases from J, the gap between germline ends came to 10 bases. The germline V gene has CDR1 MNHEY and CDR2 SVGAGI. Clones were sequenced by immunoSEQ multiplex PCR, and TCRdb holds only the in-frame ones, with some missing. This table has some 140,000 clones, roughly three quarters appearing once. The sample taken for sequencing was peripheral blood. The receptor's source is a woman between 65 and 79 years old with COVID-19, enrolled during active disease. V usage is TRBV6-5 and J usage is TRBJ1-2; perhaps TRBD1 as D (5 bases). The CDR3 sequence is CASSYRGSTNYGYTF. In DNA, the CDR3 is TGTGCCAGCAGTTACAGGGGCTCCACTAACTATGGCTACACCTTC.